The sequence of this T cell receptor (beta chain) was determined in a study of graft-versus-host responses after intestinal transplantation. Study details: Anti-thymocyte globulin was used for induction in all recipients, who then took tacrolimus and steroids for approximately three years.

Study-wide results and limits: Detection of GvH clones occurred in recipient marrow, and some had their first appearance in ileum or blood.

Sequencing was performed with immunoSEQ multiplex PCR; in TCRdb, only in-frame clones are kept and a portion is missing. The profile covers around 40,000 clones, with roughly 80% appearing a single time and 3.5% taken by the ten largest. The V gene's germline CDR1 is MNHEY and CDR2 SVGAGI. Trimming removed 6 bases at V and 5 bases at J, with 13 bases between. The CDR3 covers 13 residues. About this clone: Its antigen is as yet unknown.

This chain connects TRBV6-5 to TRBJ2-5; possible D gene TRBD1, 6 bases. The sequence came from a human patient who received an intestinal transplant, so some T cells may come from the graft donor. Sequences were derived from PBMCs, sampled 1,000 to 1,200 days after transplant. CDR3 residues: CASRPQGGETQYF. DNA of the CDR3: TGTGCCAGCAGACCACAGGGCGGGGAGACCCAGTACTTC.